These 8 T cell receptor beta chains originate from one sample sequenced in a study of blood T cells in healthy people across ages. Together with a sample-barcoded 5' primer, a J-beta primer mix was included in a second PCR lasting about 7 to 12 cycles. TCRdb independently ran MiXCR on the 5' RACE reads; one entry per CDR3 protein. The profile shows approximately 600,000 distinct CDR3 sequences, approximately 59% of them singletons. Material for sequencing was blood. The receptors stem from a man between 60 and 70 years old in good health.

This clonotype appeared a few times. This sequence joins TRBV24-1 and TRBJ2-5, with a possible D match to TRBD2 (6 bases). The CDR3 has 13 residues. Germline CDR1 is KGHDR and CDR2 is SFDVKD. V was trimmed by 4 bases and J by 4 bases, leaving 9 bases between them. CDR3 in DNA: TGTGCCACCAGTGAGGCGGGGTCAGAGACCCAGTACTTC. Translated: CATSEAGSETQYF.

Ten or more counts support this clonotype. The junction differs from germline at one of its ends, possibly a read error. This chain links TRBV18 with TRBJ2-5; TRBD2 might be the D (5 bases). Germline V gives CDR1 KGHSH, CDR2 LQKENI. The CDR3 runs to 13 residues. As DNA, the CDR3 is TGCGCCAGCAGCCAAGGGAGTCAAGAGACCCAGTACTTC. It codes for CASSQGSQETQYF.

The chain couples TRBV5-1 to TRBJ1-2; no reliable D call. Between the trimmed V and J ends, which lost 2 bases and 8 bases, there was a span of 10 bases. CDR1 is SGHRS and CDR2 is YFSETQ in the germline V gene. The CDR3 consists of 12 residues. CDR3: CASSLRLAGYTF. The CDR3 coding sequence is TGCGCCAGCAGCTTAAGACTGGCGGGCTACACCTTC.

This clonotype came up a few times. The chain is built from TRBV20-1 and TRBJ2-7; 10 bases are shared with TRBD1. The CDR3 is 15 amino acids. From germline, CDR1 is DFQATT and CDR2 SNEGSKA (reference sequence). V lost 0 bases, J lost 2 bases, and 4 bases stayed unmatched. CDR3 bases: TGCAGTGCTAGAGATAGCGGGACAGGGGCCTACGAGCAGTACTTC. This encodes CSARDSGTGAYEQYF.

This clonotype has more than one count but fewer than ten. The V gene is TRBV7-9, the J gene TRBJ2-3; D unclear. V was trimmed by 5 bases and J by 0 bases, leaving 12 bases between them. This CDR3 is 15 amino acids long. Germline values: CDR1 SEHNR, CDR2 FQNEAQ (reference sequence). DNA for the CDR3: TGTGCCAGCAGCCCACCGATACCTAGCACAGATACGCAGTATTTT. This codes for CASSPPIPSTDTQYF.

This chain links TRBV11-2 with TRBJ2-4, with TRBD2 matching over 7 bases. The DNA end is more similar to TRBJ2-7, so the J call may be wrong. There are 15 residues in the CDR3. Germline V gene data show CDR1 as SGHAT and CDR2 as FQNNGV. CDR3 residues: CASSLGVGTTYEQYF. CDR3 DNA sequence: TGTGCCAGCAGCTTGGGGGTGGGGACTACCTACGAGCAGTACTTC.

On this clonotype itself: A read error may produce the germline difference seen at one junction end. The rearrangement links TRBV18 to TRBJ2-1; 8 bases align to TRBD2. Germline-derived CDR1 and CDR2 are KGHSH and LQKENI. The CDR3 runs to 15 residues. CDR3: CASPPGSGGWGEQFF. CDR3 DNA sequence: TGTGCCAGCCCACCAGGCAGCGGGGGTTGGGGTGAGCAGTTCTTC.

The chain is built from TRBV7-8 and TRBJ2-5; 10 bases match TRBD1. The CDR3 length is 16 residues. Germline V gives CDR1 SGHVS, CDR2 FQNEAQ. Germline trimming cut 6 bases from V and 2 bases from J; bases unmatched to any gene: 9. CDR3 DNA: TGTGCCAGCAGTTCTAGGGACAGGGGAAGGCAAGAGACCCAGTACTTC. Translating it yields CASSSRDRGRQETQYF.